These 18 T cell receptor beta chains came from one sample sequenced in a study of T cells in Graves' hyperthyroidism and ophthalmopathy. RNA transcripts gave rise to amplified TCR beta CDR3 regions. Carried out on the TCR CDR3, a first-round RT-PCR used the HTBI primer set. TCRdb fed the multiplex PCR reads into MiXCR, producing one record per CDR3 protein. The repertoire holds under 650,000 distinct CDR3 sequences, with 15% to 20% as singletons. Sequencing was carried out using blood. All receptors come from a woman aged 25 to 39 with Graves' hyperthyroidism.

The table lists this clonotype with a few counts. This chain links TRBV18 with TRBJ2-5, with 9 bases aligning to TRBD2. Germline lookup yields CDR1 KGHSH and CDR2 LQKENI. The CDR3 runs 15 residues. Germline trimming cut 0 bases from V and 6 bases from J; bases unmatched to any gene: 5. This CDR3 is CASSPPSGSGKTQYF. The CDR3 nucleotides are TGTGCCAGCTCACCACCTAGCGGGAGTGGGAAGACCCAGTACTTC.

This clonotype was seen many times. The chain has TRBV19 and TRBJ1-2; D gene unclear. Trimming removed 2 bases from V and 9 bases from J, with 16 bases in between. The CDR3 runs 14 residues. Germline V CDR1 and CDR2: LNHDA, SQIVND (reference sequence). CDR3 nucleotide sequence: TGTGCCAGTAGTATATCAACGCGACTAAAGAGCTACACCTTC. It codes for CASSISTRLKSYTF.

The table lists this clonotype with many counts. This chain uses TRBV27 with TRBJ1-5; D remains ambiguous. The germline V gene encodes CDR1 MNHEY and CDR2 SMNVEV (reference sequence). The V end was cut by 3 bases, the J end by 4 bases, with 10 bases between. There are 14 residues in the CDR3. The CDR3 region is CASSLGNTNQPQHF. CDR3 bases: TGTGCCAGCAGTTTGGGCAACACGAATCAGCCCCAGCATTTT.

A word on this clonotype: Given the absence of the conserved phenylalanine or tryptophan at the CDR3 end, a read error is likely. CDR3 DNA sequence: TGTGCCAGCAGCGTCGGGGGGCCTTATGGCTACACCCTC. This codes for CASSVGGPYGYTL. This chain uses TRBV9 with TRBJ1-2; TRBD1 might be the D (6 bases). The CDR3 sequence is 13 residues long. Trimming left V 2 bases short and J 5 bases short, with 10 bases between. Germline CDR1 is SGDLS and CDR2 is YYNGEE.

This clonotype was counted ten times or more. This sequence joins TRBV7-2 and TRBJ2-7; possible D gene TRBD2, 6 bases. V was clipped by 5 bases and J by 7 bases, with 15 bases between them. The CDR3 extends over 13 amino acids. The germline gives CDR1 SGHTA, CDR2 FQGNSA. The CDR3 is CASSLGGVWEQYF. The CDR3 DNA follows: TGTGCCAGCAGCCTGGGGGGAGTGTGGGAGCAGTACTTC.

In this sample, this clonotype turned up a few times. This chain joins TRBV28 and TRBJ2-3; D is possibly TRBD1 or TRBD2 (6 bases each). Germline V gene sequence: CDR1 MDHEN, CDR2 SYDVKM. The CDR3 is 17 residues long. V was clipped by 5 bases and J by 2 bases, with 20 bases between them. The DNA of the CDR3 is TGTGCCAGCAGTGGGGGGCGGGTGAGGGCCCTCACAGATACGCAGTATTTT. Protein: CASSGGRVRALTDTQYF.

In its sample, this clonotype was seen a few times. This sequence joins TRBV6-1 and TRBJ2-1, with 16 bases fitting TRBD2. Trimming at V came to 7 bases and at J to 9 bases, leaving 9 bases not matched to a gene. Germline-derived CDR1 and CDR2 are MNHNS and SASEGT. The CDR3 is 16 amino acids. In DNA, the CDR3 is TGTGCCAGCAAGGGACTAGCGGGAGGGAGCGTCGGTGAGCAGTTCTTC. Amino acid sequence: CASKGLAGGSVGEQFF.

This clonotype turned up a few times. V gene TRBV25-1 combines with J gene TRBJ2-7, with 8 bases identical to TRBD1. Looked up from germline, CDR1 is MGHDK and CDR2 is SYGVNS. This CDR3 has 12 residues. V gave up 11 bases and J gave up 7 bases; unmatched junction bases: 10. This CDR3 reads CAPTAGGSEQYF. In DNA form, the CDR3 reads TGTGCCCCCACGGCAGGGGGCAGTGAGCAGTACTTC.

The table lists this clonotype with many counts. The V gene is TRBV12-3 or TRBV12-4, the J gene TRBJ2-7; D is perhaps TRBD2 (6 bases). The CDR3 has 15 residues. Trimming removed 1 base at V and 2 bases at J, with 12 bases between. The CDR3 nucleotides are TGTGCCAGCAGTTTAGGCGAGCGGGCACCCTACGAGCAGTACTTC. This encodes CASSLGERAPYEQYF.

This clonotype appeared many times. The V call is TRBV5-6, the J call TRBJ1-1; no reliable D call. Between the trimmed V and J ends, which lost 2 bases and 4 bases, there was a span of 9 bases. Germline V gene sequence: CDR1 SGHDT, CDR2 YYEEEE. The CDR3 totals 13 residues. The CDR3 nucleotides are TGTGCCAGCAGCTTTGATTGGACCACTGAAGCTTTCTTT. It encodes CASSFDWTTEAFF.

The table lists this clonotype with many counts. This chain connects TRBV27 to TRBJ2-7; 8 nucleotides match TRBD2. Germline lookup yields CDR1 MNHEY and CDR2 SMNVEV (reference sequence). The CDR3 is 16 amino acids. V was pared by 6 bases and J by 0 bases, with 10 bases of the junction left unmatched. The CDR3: CASSQKAGTSSYEQYF. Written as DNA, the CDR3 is TGTGCCAGCAGCCAAAAAGCCGGGACTAGCTCCTACGAGCAGTACTTC.

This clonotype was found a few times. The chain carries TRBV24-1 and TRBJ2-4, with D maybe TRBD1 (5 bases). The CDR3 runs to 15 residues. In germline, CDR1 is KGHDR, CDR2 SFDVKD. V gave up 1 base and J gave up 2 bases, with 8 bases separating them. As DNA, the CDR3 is TGTGCCACCAGTGATTTAGGGGATTCCAAAAACATTCAGTACTTC. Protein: CATSDLGDSKNIQYF.

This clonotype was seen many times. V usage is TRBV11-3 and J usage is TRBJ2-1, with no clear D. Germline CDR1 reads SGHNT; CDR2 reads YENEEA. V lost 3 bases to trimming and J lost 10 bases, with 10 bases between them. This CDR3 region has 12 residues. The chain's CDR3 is CASSFAIKEQFF. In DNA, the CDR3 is TGTGCCAGCAGCTTTGCTATTAAGGAGCAGTTCTTC.

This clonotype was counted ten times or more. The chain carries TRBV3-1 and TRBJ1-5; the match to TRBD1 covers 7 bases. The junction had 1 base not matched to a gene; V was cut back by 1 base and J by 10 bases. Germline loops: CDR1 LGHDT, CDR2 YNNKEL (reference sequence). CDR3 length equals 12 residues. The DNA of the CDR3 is TGTGCCAGCAGCCAAGGGACAGGTCCCCAGCATTTT. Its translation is CASSQGTGPQHF.

In DNA, the CDR3 is TGTGCCAGCAGTCACCCCCGGGACAGACTAGCGGAATACCCCGGGGAGCTGTTTTTT. Its translation: CASSHPRDRLAEYPGELFF. V gene TRBV6-2 or TRBV6-3 combines with J gene TRBJ2-2; 9 positions agree with TRBD2. The CDR3 loop spans 19 amino acids. Trimming removed 5 bases from V and 6 bases from J; junction bases left unmatched: 19. From germline, CDR1 is MNHEY and CDR2 SVGEGT.

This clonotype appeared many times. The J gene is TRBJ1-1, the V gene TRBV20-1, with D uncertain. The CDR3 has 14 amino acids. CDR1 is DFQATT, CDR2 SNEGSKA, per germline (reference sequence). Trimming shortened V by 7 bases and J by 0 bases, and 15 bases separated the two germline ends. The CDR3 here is CSVGRGTMNTEAFF. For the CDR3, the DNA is TGCAGTGTCGGGCGAGGCACCATGAACACTGAAGCTTTCTTT.

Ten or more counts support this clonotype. The CDR3: CASSPRGQGDTDTQYF. Written as DNA, the CDR3 is TGTGCCAGCAGCCCACGGGGACAGGGGGACACAGATACGCAGTATTTT. The J gene is TRBJ2-3, the V gene TRBV12-3 or TRBV12-4; TRBD1 aligns across 11 bases. Losses at the gene ends were 6 bases for V and 2 bases for J; bases not matched to a gene: 7. The CDR3 runs to 16 residues.

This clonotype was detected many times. CDR3 in DNA: TGTGCCAGCAGTTTAATTAAGCGGGAGCAGTACTTC. Amino acids: CASSLIKREQYF. The genes are TRBV28 and TRBJ2-7; D might be TRBD2 (5 bases). Germline assignment: CDR1 MDHEN and CDR2 SYDVKM. This CDR3 spans 12 amino acids. Trimming pared 2 bases from V and 7 bases from J, leaving 9 bases between.